This T cell receptor (beta chain) was documented in a study of CD8+ T cells in alopecia areata (dated by TCRdb to the late 2010s). Background on the whole study: The treated patients, all with moderate-to-severe alopecia areata, were enrolled in an open-label pilot trial of oral tofacitinib given at 5 to 10 mg twice daily. Tofacitinib was given for 6 to 18 months, followed by 6 months of follow-up off drug to assess delayed response and recurrence. Disease severity in treated patients was measured with the SALT score, which quantifies the percentage of affected scalp surface area. In both human patients and the C3H/HeJ mouse model, the study applied high-throughput TCRbeta sequencing to look at T cell clonal expansion in alopecia areata. In humans, TCRbeta sequencing was performed on scalp tissue and on sorted CD4+ and CD8+ peripheral blood T cells from healthy controls and from patients with patchy or totalis/universalis alopecia areata. Tofacitinib-treated patients had biopsies at baseline and at 4 and 24 weeks of treatment, with a later scalp biopsy in several patients. Scalp clonality was compared among normal scalp (n=4), patchy alopecia areata scalp (n=8), and alopecia totalis/universalis scalp (n=8). RNA came from the PAXgene miRNA kit for fixed scalp, the miRNeasy kit for PBMCs, and the RNeasy kit for mouse skin. immunoSEQ multiplex PCR using 35 Vbeta forward primers and 13 Jbeta reverse primers was used to amplify TCRbeta CDR3 regions.

Broader findings and caveats from the paper: TCR sequences shared between patients were less clear than in mice, possibly partly because of HLA diversity in the patient population. Many expanded lesional clones persisted in scalp and blood during tofacitinib treatment, which may partly explain relapse after stopping treatment. Because the treated cohort was small and included a single nonresponder, larger studies are needed to assess links between baseline CD8+ expansion and response. Lesional scalp, especially in alopecia totalis/universalis, showed higher clonality and more expanded CD8+ clones than normal scalp, suggesting antigenic drive. Unlike mouse skin, which is dominated by gammadelta T cells, normal human skin has resident alphabeta T cells that are also sequenced, and this complicates analysis of the scalp TCR repertoire. Tofacitinib significantly decreased scalp clonality and the number of expanded CD8+ clones among the top 100 scalp clones.

V is pared back by 6 bases and J by 3 bases, with 8 bases lying between the germline termini. The CDR3 has 13 amino acids, counting the end cysteine and phenylalanine. CDR3 DNA only is kept here, 39 bases in frame from base 1. Sequences KGHSH (CDR1) and LQKENI (CDR2) are obtained from the germline V gene. The protocol used for the library was the immunoSEQ multiplex PCR assay. RNA was extracted from all samples and reverse transcribed into cDNA as template for TCR sequencing. First-strand cDNA was synthesized using SuperScript III with a 2:1 mix of oligo-dT and random hexamers. A synthetic immune receptor repertoire was used to measure amplification bias, and any remaining bias was corrected computationally. For the original study's pipeline: After raw reads were preprocessed to remove errors, the CDR3 was defined following IMGT conventions as running from the conserved cysteine to phenylalanine. To get clonality, Shannon entropy was normalized by log2 of the number of productive unique TCRs and the result was subtracted from 1. Scalp TCRbeta sequences were cross-referenced with sorted blood CD4 and CD8 repertoires so that the CD4 or CD8 identity of scalp clones could be inferred. TCRdb took over this immuneACCESS table, retaining in-frame rearrangements with V and J assigned. Such tables are incomplete; in checked studies, under half of the missing clones stem from an unresolved V gene, and the remainder is unexplained. Clone size and V and J calls were adopted from that table, with D and trimming inferred from the DNA. This sample lists approximately 170,000 clones; around 56% were detected once. About 0.65% of the sample is in the top ten clones.

In the paper's terms, the time point label means: more than three weeks on oral tofacitinib. The label giving this sample's treatment or condition can be read as: oral pan-JAK inhibitor, 5-10 mg twice daily. Lesional scalp punch biopsies and peripheral blood were collected from alopecia areata patients. After PBMCs were isolated by density centrifugation and stained for CD3, CD4 and CD8, a FACSAria was used to sort CD4+ and CD8+ T cells. There are a few counts of this clone. The target of this receptor is not known. There are no base qualities to consult, and no much larger clone falls within one base.

The material was CD4+ T cells sorted from blood, obtained at week 4, from a patient treated with tofacitinib. The chain couples TRBV18 to TRBJ1-4; the D gene lacks a confident call. The origin of this receptor is a human donor with alopecia areata. Here the CDR3 is given as CASSLVANEKLFF. The bases read TGTGCCAGCTCCCTCGTCGCTAATGAAAAACTGTTTTTT.